This TCR beta chain was captured in a study of cytomegalovirus exposure and HLA in healthy donors. Study results and caveats: A list of more than 150 TCR beta chains associated with cytomegalovirus was given. It was reported in a later analysis that an Asian-associated ancestry cluster showed fewer N-insertions than the roughly 670-donor mean. Cytomegalovirus status was reportedly diagnosed by the classifier with high specificity and sensitivity. Later on, a genetic analysis was performed. It linked a missense variant in DCLRE1C with V- and J-gene trimming of TCR beta.

About this clone: Its antigen is currently unknown.

This CDR3 has 18 amino acids. After removal of 3 bases from V and 5 bases from J, the junction contained 15 bases not matched to a gene. Per the germline V gene, CDR1 is ENHRY and CDR2 is SYGVKD. In the PCR, 60 Vbeta and 13 Jbeta primers were used. Profiled with immunoSEQ multiplex PCR; TCRdb holds only in-frame clones, not every one. This sample carries over 100,000 clones, over 70% of them seen once, and the ten largest clones take less than 2.5%. This sequence originates from a woman in her thirties or forties in good health and CMV-seropositive. The specimen was PBMCs. This sequence joins TRBV10-3 and TRBJ2-1; TRBD1 matches at 8 bases. In nucleotides, the CDR3 is TGTGCCATCAGTGACATAAGGGCAGGGGGCCTCGGGGACAATGAGCAGTTCTTC. Amino acids: CAISDIRAGGLGDNEQFF.